This record covers a single TCR beta chain. The antigen remains unidentified. This specimen comes from a study of blood T cells in healthy people across ages. General observations from the study: TCR beta diversity, measured per million T cells, fell in a roughly linear way with age.

Combining a sample-barcoded 5' primer with a J-beta primer mix, a second PCR ran for roughly 7 to 12 cycles. TCRdb re-called the 5' RACE reads with MiXCR, one entry per CDR3 protein. The sample consists of more than 1 million distinct CDR3 sequences, 40% to 55% of them appearing once. A minimum of 7 million PBMCs was isolated per sample. Total RNA was isolated from each sample in quantities of at least 6 micrograms. This receptor was taken from an older woman in good health. The sequenced sample was blood.

CDR3 DNA sequence: TGTGCCAGCAGTCCACGAGCGGGAATCTCCTACAATGAGCAGTACTTC. It encodes CASSPRAGISYNEQYF. The chain employs TRBV27 and TRBJ2-1, with TRBD2 matching 7 bases. The DNA end is a closer match to TRBJ2-7, so the J assignment may be wrong. Germline lookup yields CDR1 MNHEY and CDR2 SMNVEV (reference sequence). This CDR3 is 16 amino acids long.